The source of this T cell receptor (beta chain) is a study of blood T cell repertoires in COVID-19. The CDR3 has 15 amino acids. Trimming cost V 6 bases and J 12 bases, with 23 bases left between them. Germline V gene data show CDR1 as KGHSH and CDR2 as LQKENI. In the original workflow: Amplifying reference gene primers gave estimates of nucleated cell counts. Here immunoSEQ multiplex PCR was the method, and the copy in TCRdb shows in-frame clones only, minus some. V, J and clone size were drawn from that table, and D and trimming were deduced from the DNA. The sample shows around 170,000 clones, roughly 80% of them seen only once.

This chain links TRBV18 with TRBJ2-2; D might be TRBD1 (5 bases). The sequence was collected from a woman aged 40 to 49 with acute or convalescent COVID-19. The sequenced material came from peripheral blood. The CDR3 sequence: CASSVRQGHPWQLFF. The CDR3 DNA reads TGTGCCAGCTCGGTCAGGCAGGGCCACCCGTGGCAGCTGTTTTTT.